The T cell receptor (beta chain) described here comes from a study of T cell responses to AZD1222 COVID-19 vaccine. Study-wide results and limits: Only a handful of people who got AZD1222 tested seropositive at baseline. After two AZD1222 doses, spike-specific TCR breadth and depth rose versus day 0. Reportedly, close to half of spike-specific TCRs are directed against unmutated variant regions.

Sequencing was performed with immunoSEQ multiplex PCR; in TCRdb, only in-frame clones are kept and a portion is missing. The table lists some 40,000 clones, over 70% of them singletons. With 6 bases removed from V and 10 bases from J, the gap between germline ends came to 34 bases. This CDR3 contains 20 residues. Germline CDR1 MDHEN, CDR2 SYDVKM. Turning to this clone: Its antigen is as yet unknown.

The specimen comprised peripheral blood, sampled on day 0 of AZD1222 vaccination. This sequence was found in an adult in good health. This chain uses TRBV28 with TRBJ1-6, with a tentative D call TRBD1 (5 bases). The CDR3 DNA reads TGTGCCAGCAGGGGGGAGGGATTGGGCAGGGATTTAGCGTCGGGCTCACCCCTCCACTTT. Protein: CASRGEGLGRDLASGSPLHF.